This T cell receptor beta chain comes out of a study of Ad26.COV2.S vaccination and SARS-CoV-2 variants. Clones were sequenced by immunoSEQ multiplex PCR, and TCRdb holds only the in-frame ones, with some missing. The profile shows 400,000 or so clones, 70% to 90% of them singletons. V lost 5 bases to trimming and J lost 4 bases; unmatched junction nucleotides: 10. Per germline, CDR1 LNHDA and CDR2 SQIVND (reference sequence). The CDR3 runs 16 residues. General observations from the study: Breadth and depth estimates from TCRs may understate total T cell responses.

Worth noting for this clone: Antigen unknown.

Treatment denoted: some 20 received Ad26.COV2.S at low or high dose, single or two shots; several received placebo; per-sample allocation not given. Specimen acquisition occurred on day 63 following the initial vaccine or placebo injection. The material was peripheral blood, obtained in a trial of Ad26.COV2.S vaccine versus placebo. The chain joins TRBV19 to TRBJ1-2; the match to TRBD1 covers 10 bases. This receptor was identified in a person aged 18-60 years who received the Ad26.COV2.S COVID-19 vaccine or a placebo. CDR3 amino acids: CASSPSRDRGSYGYTF. The CDR3 DNA follows: TGTGCCAGTAGTCCAAGCCGGGACAGGGGTAGCTATGGCTACACCTTC.